This T cell receptor beta chain was recovered during a study of T cell changes during pregnancy in multiple sclerosis. Germline V CDR1 and CDR2: LGHNA, YSLEER. The CDR3 is 14 amino acids. The trim removed 5 bases at V and 15 bases at J, leaving 13 bases unmatched. TCRdb's copy holds only in-frame clones and misses some; the assay was immunoSEQ multiplex PCR. The sample shows under 30,000 clones, 85% to 95% of them seen only once. The sequence was obtained from a female donor with multiple sclerosis, enrolled in a pregnancy study. The chain has TRBV4-3 and TRBJ1-6; 7 bases are a match to TRBD1. Sequences were derived from CD4+ T cells from peripheral blood mononuclear cells, sampled after pregnancy. In DNA form, the CDR3 reads TGCGCCAGCAGCTTCCAGGGGGACAGTCATCGCCTCCACTTT. It codes for CASSFQGDSHRLHF.